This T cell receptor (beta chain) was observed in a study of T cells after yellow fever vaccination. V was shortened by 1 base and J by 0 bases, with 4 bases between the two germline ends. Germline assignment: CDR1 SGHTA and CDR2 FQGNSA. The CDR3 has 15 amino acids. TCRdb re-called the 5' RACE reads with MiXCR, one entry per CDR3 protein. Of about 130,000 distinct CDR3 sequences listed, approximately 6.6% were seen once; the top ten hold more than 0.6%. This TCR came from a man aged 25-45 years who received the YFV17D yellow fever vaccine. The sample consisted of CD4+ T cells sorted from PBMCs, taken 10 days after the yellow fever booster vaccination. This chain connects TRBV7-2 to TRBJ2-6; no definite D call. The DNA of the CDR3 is TGTGCCAGCAGCTTAGGGCCCTCTGGGGCCAACGTCCTGACTTTC. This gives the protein CASSLGPSGANVLTF.